This T cell receptor beta chain was obtained from a study of cytomegalovirus exposure and HLA in healthy donors. At the level of the study: The roughly 700 first-cohort repertoires shared a platform with the roughly 120 validation repertoires, as reported in a later analysis.

The method was immunoSEQ multiplex PCR; TCRdb's version includes in-frame clones alone and lacks a portion of them. Of approximately 150,000 clones in the sample, about 87% are singletons; the top ten hold 4.5%. Sample: PBMCs. The origin of this receptor is a man between 18 and 35 years old in good health and CMV-seropositive.

For the CDR3, the DNA is TGTGCCAGCAGCTTATATCGGGAAGCTTTCTTT. Encoded protein: CASSLYREAFF. The chain employs TRBV11-2 and TRBJ1-1; no clear D gene. From germline, CDR1 is SGHAT and CDR2 FQNNGV. The V and J ends lost 2 bases and 8 bases respectively, with 6 bases between them. This CDR3 comprises 11 residues. The full variable domain, its missing parts supplied by reference TRBV11-2 and TRBJ1-1, is EAGVAQSPRYKIIEKRQSVAFWCNPISGHATLYWYQQILGQGPKLLIQFQNNGVVDDSQLPKDRFSAERLKGVDSTLKIQPAKLEDSAVYLCASSLYREAFFGQGTRLTVV.